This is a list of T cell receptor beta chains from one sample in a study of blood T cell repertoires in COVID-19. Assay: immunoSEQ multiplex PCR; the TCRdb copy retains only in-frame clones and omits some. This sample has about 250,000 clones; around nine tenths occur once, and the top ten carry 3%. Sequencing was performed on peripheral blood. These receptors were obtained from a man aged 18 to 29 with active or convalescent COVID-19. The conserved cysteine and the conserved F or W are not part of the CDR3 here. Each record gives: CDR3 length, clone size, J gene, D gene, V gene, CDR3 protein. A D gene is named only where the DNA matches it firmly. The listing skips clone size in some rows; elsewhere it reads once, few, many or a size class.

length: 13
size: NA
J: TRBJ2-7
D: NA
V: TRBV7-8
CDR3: ASSLRSPGVYEQY

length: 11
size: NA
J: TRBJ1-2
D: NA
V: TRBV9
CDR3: ASSPLRRYGYT

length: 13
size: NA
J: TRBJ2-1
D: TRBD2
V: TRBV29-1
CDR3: SVEGGSGTYNEQF

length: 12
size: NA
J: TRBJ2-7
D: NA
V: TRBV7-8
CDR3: ASSMKEYLGEQY

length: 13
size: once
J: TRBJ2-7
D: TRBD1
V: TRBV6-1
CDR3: ASKAGTASNYEQY

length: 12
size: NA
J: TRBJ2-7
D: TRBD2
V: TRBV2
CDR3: ASGGLAGVYEQY

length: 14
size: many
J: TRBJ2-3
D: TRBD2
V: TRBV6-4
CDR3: ASTSSGGNCTDTQY

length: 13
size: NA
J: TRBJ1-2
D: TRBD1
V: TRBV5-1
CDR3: ASSSVQGARYGYT

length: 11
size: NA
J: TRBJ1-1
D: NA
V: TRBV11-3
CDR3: ASSLSAGTEAF

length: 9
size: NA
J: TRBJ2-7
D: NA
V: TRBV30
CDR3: AWSVGYEQY

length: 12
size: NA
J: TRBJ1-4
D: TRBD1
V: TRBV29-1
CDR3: SVNFRGDYEKLF

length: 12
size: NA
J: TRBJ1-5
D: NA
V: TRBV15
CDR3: ATSRGSSNQPQH

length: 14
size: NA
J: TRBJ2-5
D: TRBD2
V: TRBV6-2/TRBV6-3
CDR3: ASSGLAGGPRETQY

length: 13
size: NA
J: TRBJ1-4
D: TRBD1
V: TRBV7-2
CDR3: ASSSGQGANEKLF

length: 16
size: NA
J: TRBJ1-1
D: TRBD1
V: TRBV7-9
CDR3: ASSLSTITGGWNTEAF

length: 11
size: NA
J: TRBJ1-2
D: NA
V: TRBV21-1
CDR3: ASSKRDSPGYT

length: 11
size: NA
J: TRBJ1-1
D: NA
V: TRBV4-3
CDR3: ASSQAPNTEAF

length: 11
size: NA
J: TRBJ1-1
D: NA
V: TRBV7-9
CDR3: ASTPSLNTEAF

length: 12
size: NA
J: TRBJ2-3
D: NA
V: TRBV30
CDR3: AWRKWGVTDTQY

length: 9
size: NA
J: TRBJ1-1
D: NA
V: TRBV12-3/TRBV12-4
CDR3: ASNSNTEAF

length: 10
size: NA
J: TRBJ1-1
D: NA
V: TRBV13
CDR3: ASSLQNTEAF

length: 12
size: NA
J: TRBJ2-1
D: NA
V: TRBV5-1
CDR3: ASSPDNSYNEQF

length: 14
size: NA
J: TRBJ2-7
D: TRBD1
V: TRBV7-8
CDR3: ASSPRQGAFSYEQY

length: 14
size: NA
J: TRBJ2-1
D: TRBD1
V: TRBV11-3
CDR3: ASSLQWGTGDNEQF

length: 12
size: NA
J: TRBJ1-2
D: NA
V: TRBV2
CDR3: ASSEGARFYGYT

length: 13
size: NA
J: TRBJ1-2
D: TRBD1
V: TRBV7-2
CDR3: ASSLNGPGQAGYT

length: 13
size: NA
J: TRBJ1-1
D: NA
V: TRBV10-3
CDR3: AINQRATGDTEAF

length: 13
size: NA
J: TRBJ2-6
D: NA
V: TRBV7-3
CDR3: ASSLGPDGANVLT

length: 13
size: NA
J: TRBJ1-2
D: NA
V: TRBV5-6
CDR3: ASSLGFAQAYGYT

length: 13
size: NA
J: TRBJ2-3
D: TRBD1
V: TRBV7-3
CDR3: ASSLGQGAGDTQY

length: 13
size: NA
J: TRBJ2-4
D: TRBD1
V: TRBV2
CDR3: ASSEGQGAKNIQY

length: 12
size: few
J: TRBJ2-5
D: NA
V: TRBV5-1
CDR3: ASSARVSGETQY

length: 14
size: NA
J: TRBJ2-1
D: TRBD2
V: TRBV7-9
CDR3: ASSPTSANLGNEQF

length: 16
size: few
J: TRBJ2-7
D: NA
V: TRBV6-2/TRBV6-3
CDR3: ASSRDVEGGVASYEQY

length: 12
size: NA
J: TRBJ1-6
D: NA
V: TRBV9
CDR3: ASSVGSLNSPLH

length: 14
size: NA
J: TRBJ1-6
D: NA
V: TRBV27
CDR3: ASRGTPIFYNSPLH

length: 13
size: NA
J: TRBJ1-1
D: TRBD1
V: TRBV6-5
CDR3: ASRGTGAGRTEAF

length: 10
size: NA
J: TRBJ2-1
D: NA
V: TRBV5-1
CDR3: ASSYGVNEQF

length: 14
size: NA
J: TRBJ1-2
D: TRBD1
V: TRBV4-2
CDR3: ASSLSISDRRYGYT

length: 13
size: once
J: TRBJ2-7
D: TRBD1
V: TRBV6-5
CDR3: ASSYKQGAGYEQY

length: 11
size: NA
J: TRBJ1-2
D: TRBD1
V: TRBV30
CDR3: AWSLGQGVGYT

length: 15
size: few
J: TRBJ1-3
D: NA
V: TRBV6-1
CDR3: ASSEGAGISSGNTIY

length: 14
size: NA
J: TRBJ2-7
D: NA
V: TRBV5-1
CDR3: ASSPEGNYNSYEQY

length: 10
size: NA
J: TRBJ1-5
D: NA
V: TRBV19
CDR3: ASSIVNQPQH

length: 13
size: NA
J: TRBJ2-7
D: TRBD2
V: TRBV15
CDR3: ATSTGLAGAYEQY

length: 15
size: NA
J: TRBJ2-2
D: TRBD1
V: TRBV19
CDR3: ASSPPTDRVITGELF